The 3 T cell receptor beta chains presented below share a single source sample, sequenced in a study of regulatory T cells in long-lasting Graves disease. Time point in this sample: newly diagnosed GD, antithyroid drugs for less than 3 months. PBMC RNA served as the TCR library source. Researchers made TCR beta libraries by using iRepertoire HTBI primers and running Arm-PCR on CDR3 regions. TCRdb re-analysed the multiplex PCR reads in MiXCR, keeping a single row per CDR3 protein. The data show around 450,000 distinct CDR3 sequences, with more than 12% seen just once and approximately 15% held by the top ten. These data also formed part of another study, on T cells in Graves' hyperthyroidism and ophthalmopathy.

The sequenced sample was peripheral blood mononuclear cells (PBMCs), obtained at new diagnosis, from a patient treated with antithyroid drugs. The receptors come from a woman aged 25 to 39 with Graves disease.

The V call is TRBV27, the J call TRBJ2-7, with TRBD1 matching over 7 bases. Germline CDR1 reads MNHEY; CDR2 reads SMNVEV (reference sequence). Trimming at V came to 8 bases and at J to 2 bases, leaving 9 bases not matched to a gene. CDR3 size: 14 residues. Written as DNA, the CDR3 is TGTGCCAGCTCGATAGGAAGGGGGCCCTACGAGCAGTACTTC. Translated, it gives CASSIGRGPYEQYF.

The chain recombines TRBV12-5 with TRBJ2-6; TRBD2 aligns across 9 bases. CDR3 length: 24 residues. Germline assignment: CDR1 LGHNT and CDR2 FRNRAP. V was pared by 0 bases and J by 0 bases, with 21 bases of the junction left unmatched. The CDR3 bases are TGTGCTAGTGGTTTGGTACTAGGCGGGGGGGGAGGGCCCGGCACTCTCTCTGGGGCCAACGTCCTGACTTTC. It is translated as CASGLVLGGGGGPGTLSGANVLTF.

In its sample, this clonotype was seen a few times. The chain links TRBV19 to TRBJ1-1, with D perhaps matching TRBD1 (5 bases). V lost 6 bases and J lost 6, with 17 bases in between. This CDR3 is built from 14 residues. The germline V gene has CDR1 LNHDA and CDR2 SQIVND (reference sequence). CDR3 in amino acids: CASRTPTRGAEAFF. The CDR3 nucleotides are TGTGCCAGTAGGACACCCACGCGGGGGGCTGAAGCTTTCTTT.